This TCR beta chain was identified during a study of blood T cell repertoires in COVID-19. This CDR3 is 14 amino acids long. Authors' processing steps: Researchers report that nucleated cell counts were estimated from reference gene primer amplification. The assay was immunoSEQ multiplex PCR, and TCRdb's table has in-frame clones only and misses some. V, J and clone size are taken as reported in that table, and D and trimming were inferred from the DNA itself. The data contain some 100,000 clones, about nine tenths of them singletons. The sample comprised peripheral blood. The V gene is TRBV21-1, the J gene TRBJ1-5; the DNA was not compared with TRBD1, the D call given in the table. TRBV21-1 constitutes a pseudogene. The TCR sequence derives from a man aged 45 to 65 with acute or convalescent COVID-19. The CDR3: CASQTGHLYQPQHF. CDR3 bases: TGTGCCAGTCAGACAGGGCATTTGTATCAGCCCCAGCATTTT.